This entry describes one T cell receptor (beta chain). Its specificity is unknown. The CDR3 sequence is 14 residues long. V lost 5 bases to trimming and J lost 6 bases, with 16 bases between them. Germline CDR1 MDHEN, CDR2 SYDVKM. This sample is part of a study of cytomegalovirus exposure and HLA in healthy donors. Study results and limitations: In a later analysis, TCR beta V- and J-gene trimming was associated with a missense DCLRE1C variant.

PCR employed 60 Vbeta and 13 Jbeta primers. Profiled with immunoSEQ multiplex PCR; TCRdb holds only in-frame clones, not every one. The table has roughly 180,000 clones, roughly 80% seen once; the top ten hold approximately 2.3%. J is TRBJ1-1 and V is TRBV28, with D possibly being TRBD1 (5 bases). This clonotype was obtained from a male donor in good health and CMV-seronegative. The sequenced material came from PBMCs. CDR3 residues: CASSPSTDFSEAFF. The DNA for the CDR3 is TGTGCCAGCAGTCCGTCGACAGATTTCTCTGAAGCTTTCTTT. Using reference TRBV28 and TRBJ1-1 for the parts outside the CDR3, the full variable domain is DVKVTQSSRYLVKRTGEKVFLECVQDMDHENMFWYRQDPGLGLRLIYFSYDVKMKEKGDIPEGYSVSREKKERFSLILESASTNQTSMYLCASSPSTDFSEAFFGQGTRLTVV.